The present entry profiles one T cell receptor beta chain with its context. Antigen: not known. Clinical symptoms, serum thyroxine and TRAb, thyroid ultrasound and orbital computed tomography together formed the diagnostic basis. These data come from a study of T cells in Graves' hyperthyroidism and ophthalmopathy. Whole-study results and caveats: Researchers found most expanded thyroid clonotypes above 0.001 in blood as well.

The CDR3 loop spans 11 amino acids. Germline loops: CDR1 DFQATT, CDR2 SNEGSKA (reference sequence). Trimming took off 6 bases at V and 7 bases at J, with 12 bases between the two ends. Amplified TCR beta CDR3 regions derived from RNA transcripts. With the HTBI primer set, the TCR CDR3 went through a first round of RT-PCR. TCRdb called the multiplex PCR reads again in MiXCR, with one record for every CDR3 protein. The table records more than 300,000 distinct CDR3 sequences, 15% to 20% of them present only once. The gene calls are TRBV20-1 and TRBJ1-1; maybe TRBD1 (5 bases). The sequenced material came from blood. The sequence derives from a man aged 18 to 30 with Graves' ophthalmopathy. The CDR3 nucleotides read TGCAGTGCCGCCGGGGGAATTGAAGCTTTCTTT. This gives the protein CSAAGGIEAFF.